The clone carrying this T cell receptor (beta chain) was found once. The antigen remains unidentified. The sample belongs to a study of blood T cells in healthy people across ages. Study-wide results and caveats: Per-million-T-cell TCR beta diversity fell roughly linearly with age. A strong correlation between TCR beta diversity and naive T cell percentage was seen. Long-lived and aged donors differed, with more naive CD4+ cells and higher diversity in the long-lived.

PCR was performed a second time for about 7 to 12 cycles using a sample-barcoded 5' primer and a J-beta primer mix. One entry per CDR3 protein results from TCRdb running MiXCR on the 5' RACE reads. The sample carries approximately 1.5 million distinct CDR3 sequences, about 35% recorded once. Investigators took around 10 milliliters of peripheral blood from every donor. Sample: blood. The TCR sequence derives from a woman in her twenties or thirties in good health.

The CDR3 coding sequence is TGTGCCAGCAGCCAATTAAGGAGCAATGAGCAGTTCTTC. Translated, it gives CASSQLRSNEQFF. The chain has TRBV5-6 and TRBJ2-1, with unresolved D. In germline, CDR1 is SGHDT, CDR2 YYEEEE. Deletions cut 4 bases from V and 6 bases from J, with 11 bases between. The CDR3 covers 13 residues.